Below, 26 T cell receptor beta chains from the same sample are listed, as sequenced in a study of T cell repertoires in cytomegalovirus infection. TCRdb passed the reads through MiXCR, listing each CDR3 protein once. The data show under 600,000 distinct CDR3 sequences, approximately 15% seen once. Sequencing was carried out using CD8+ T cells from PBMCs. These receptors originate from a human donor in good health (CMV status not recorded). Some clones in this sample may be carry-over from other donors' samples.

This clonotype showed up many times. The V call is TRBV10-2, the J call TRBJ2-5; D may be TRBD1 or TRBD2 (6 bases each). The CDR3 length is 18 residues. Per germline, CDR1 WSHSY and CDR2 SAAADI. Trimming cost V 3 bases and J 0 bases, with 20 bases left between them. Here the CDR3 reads CASSEQGGVATDQETQYF. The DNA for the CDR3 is TGCGCCAGCAGTGAACAGGGCGGGGTAGCGACAGACCAAGAGACCCAGTACTTC.

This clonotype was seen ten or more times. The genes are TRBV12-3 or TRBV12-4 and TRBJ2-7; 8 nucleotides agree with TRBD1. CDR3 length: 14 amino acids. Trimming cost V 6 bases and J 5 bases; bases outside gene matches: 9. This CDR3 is CASSPPGTGDEQYF. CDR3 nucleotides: TGTGCCAGCAGCCCTCCCGGGACAGGAGACGAGCAGTACTTC.

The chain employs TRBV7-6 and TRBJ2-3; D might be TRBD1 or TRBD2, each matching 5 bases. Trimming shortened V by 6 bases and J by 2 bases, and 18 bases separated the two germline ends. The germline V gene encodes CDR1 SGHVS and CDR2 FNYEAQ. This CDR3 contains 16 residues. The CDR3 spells CASRDSRDAATDTQYF. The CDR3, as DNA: TGTGCCAGCAGAGATTCCCGGGACGCAGCCACAGATACGCAGTATTTT.

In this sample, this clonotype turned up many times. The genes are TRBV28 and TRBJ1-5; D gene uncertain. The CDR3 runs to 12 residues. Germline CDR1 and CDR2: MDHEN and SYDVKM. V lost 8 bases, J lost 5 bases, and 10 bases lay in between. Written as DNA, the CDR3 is TGTGCCAGCCTCCGTTGGGATCAGCCCCAGCATTTT. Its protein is CASLRWDQPQHF.

CDR3: CASTRLAGRSAYNEQFF. The CDR3 coding sequence is TGTGCCAGCACCAGACTAGCGGGACGAAGCGCCTACAATGAGCAGTTCTTC. The chain uses TRBV28 and TRBJ2-1; 11 positions match TRBD2. The CDR3 totals 17 residues. The germline V gene has CDR1 MDHEN and CDR2 SYDVKM. V shed 7 bases, J shed 2 bases, and the junction held 10 bases outside the gene matches.

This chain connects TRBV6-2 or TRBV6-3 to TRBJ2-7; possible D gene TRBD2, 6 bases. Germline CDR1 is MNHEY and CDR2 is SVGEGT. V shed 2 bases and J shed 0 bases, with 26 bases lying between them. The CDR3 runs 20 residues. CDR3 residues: CASSYNPREYNLGSSYEQYF. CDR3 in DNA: TGTGCCAGCAGTTACAATCCCCGGGAGTATAATCTGGGGAGCTCCTACGAGCAGTACTTC.

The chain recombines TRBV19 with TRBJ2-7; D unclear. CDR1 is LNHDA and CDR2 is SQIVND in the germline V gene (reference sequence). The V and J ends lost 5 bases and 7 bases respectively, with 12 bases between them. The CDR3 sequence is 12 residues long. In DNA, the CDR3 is TGTGCCAGTAGTTTCTCCGTGGGAGAGCAGTACTTC. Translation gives CASSFSVGEQYF. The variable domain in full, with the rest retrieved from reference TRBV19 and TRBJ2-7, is DGGITQSPKYLFRKEGQNVTLSCEQNLNHDAMYWYRQDPGQGLRLIYYSQIVNDFQKGDIAEGYSVSREKKESFPLTVTSAQKNPTAFYLCASSFSVGEQYFGPGTRLTVT.

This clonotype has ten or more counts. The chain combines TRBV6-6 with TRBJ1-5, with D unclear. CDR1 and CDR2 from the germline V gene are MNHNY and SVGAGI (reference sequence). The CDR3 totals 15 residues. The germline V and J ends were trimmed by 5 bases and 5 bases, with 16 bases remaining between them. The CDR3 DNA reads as TGTGCCAGCAGTCCCCTCTGGGAGGGAGATCAGCCCCAGCATTTT. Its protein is CASSPLWEGDQPQHF.

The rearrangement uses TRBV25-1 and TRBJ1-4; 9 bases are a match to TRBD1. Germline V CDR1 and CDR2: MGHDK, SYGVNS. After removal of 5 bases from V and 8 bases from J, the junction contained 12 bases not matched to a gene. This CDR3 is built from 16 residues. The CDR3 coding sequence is TGTGCCAGCAGTCCCCATCGGGACAGGGTTGAGGAAAAACTGTTTTTT. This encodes CASSPHRDRVEEKLFF.

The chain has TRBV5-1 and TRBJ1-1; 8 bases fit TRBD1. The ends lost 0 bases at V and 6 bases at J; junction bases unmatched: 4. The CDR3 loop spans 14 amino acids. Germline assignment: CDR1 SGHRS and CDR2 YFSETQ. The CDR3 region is CASSLARGLAEAFF. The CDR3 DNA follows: TGCGCCAGCAGCTTGGCCAGGGGGCTCGCTGAAGCTTTCTTT. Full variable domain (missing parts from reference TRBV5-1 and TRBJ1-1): KAGVTQTPRYLIKTRGQQVTLSCSPISGHRSVSWYQQTPGQGLQFLFEYFSETQRNKGNFPGRFSGRQFSNSRSEMNVSTLELGDSALYLCASSLARGLAEAFFGQGTRLTVV.

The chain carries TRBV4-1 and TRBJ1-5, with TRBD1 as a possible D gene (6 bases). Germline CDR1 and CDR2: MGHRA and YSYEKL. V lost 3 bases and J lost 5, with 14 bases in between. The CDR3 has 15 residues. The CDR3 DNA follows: TGCGCCAGCAGCCAGGATGCAGGGGATTATCAGCCCCAGCATTTT. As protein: CASSQDAGDYQPQHF.

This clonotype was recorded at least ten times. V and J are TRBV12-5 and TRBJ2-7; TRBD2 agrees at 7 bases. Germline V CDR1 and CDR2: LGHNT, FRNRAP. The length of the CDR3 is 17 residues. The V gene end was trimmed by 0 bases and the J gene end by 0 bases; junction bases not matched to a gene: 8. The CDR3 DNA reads TGTGCTAGTGGTTTGGTACCCGGACTAGATCACTCCTACGAGCAGTACTTC. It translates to CASGLVPGLDHSYEQYF.

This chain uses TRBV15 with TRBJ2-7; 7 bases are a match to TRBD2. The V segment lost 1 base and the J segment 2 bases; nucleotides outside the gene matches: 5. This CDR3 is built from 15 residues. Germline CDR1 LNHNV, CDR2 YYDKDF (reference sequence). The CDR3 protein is CATSRGTSVTYEQYF. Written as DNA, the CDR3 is TGTGCCACCAGCAGAGGCACTAGCGTTACCTACGAGCAGTACTTC.

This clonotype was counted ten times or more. DNA for the CDR3: TGTGCCAGCAGCCCCCGGGTCGACGGGGCCGGGGAGCTGTTTTTT. Translating it yields CASSPRVDGAGELFF. The J gene is TRBJ2-2, the V gene TRBV7-8, with a weak D call TRBD2 (5 bases). The V end was cut by 5 bases, the J end by 6 bases, with 16 bases between. The germline gives CDR1 SGHVS, CDR2 FQNEAQ. The length of the CDR3 is 15 residues.

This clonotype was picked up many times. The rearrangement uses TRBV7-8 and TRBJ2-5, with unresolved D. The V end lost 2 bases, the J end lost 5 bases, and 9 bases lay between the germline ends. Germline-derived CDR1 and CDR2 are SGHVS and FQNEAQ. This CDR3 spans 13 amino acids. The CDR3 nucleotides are TGTGCCAGCAGCTTAAGGGCCGAGGAGACCCAGTACTTC. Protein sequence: CASSLRAEETQYF. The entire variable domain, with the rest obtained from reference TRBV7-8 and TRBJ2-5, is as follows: GAGVSQSPRYKVAKRGQDVALRCDPISGHVSLFWYQQALGQGPEFLTYFQNEAQLDKSGLPSDRFFAERPEGSVSTLKIQRTQQEDSAVYLCASSLRAEETQYFGPGTRLLVL.

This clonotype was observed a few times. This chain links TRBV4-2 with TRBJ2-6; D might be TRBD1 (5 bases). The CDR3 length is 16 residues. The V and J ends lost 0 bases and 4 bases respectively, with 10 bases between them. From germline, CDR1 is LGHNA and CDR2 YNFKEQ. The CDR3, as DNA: TGTGCCAGCAGCCAAGATAAGGGGCTAGGGGCCAACGTCCTGACTTTC. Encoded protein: CASSQDKGLGANVLTF.

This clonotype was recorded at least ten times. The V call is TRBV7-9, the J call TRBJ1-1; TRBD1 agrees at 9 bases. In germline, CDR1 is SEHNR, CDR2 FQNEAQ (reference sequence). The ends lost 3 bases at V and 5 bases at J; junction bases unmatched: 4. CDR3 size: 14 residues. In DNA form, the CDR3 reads TGTGCCAGCAGCTTTGGGACAGGGTGGACTGAAGCTTTCTTT. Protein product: CASSFGTGWTEAFF.

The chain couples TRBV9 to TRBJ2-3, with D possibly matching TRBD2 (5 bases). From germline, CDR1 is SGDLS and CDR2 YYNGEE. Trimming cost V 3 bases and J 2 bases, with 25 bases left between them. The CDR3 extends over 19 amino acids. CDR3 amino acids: CASSAREGMATSYTDTQYF. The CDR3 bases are TGTGCCAGCAGCGCCCGTGAGGGCATGGCTACCTCATACACAGATACGCAGTATTTT. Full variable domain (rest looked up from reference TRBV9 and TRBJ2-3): DSGVTQTPKHLITATGQRVTLRCSPRSGDLSVYWYQQSLDQGLQFLIQYYNGEERAKGNILERFSAQQFPDLHSELNLSSLELGDSALYFCASSAREGMATSYTDTQYFGPGTRLTVL.

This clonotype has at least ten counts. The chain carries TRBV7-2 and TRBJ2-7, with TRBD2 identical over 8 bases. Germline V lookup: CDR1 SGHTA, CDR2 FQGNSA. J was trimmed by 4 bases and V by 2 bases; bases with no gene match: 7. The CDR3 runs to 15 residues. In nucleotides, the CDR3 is TGTGCCAGCAGCTTAAATGGCGGGGGGCGTTACGAGCAGTACTTC. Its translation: CASSLNGGGRYEQYF.

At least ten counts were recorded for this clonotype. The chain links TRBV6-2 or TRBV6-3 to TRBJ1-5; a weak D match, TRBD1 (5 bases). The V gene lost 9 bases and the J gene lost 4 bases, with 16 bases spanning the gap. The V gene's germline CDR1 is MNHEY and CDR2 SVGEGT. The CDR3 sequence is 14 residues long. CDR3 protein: CASGDPGGNQPQHF. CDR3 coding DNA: TGTGCCAGTGGGGACCCAGGCGGAAATCAGCCCCAGCATTTT.

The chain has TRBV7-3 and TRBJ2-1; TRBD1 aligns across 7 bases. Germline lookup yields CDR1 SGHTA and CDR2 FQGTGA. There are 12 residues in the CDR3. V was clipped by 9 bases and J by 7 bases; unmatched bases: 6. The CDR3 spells CASSQGMNEQFF. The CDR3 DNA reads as TGTGCCAGTTCACAGGGGATGAATGAGCAGTTCTTC.

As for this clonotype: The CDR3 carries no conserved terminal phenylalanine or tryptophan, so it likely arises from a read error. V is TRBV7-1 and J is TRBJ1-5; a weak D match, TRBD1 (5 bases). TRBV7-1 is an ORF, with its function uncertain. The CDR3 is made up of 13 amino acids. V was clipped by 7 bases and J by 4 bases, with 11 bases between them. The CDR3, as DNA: TGTGCCAGCAACCAGGGATTAAATCAGCCCCAGCATTTG. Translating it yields CASNQGLNQPQHL.

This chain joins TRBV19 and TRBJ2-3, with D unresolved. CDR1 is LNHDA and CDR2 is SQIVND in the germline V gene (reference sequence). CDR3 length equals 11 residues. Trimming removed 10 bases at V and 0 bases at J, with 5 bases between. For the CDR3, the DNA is TGTGCCACCCTCAGCACAGATACGCAGTATTTT. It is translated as CATLSTDTQYF. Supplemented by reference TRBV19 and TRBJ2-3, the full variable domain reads DGGITQSPKYLFRKEGQNVTLSCEQNLNHDAMYWYRQDPGQGLRLIYYSQIVNDFQKGDIAEGYSVSREKKESFPLTVTSAQKNPTAFYLCATLSTDTQYFGPGTRLTVL.

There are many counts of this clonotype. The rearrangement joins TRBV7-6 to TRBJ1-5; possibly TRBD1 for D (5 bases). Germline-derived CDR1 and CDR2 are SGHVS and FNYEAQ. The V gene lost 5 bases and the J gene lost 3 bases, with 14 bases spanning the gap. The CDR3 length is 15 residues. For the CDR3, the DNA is TGTGCCAGCAGCCGCGACAGCGTTTTCAATCAGCCCCAGCATTTT. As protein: CASSRDSVFNQPQHF.

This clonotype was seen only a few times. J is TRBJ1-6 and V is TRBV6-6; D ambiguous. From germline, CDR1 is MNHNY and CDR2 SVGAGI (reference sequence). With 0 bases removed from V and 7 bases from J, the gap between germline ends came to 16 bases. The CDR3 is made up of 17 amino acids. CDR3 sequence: CASSYSDPRGENSPLHF. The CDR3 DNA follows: TGTGCCAGCAGTTACTCGGACCCCCGGGGAGAGAATTCACCCCTCCACTTT.

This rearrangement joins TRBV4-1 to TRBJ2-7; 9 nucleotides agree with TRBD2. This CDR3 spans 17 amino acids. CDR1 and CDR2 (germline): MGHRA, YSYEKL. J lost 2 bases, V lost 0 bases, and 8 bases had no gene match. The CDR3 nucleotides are TGCGCCAGCAGCCAAGAATCGTACCAGCGGGGGGCCTACGAGCAGTACTTC. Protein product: CASSQESYQRGAYEQYF.